This record looks at one T cell receptor (beta chain) sequence and its context. What it binds is not known. The entry originates in a study of a mutant IDH1 vaccine in newly diagnosed glioma. Turning to the study itself: First vaccine doses came 4-6 weeks after radiotherapy alone, or with temozolomide cycles. Patients arrived already treated with radiotherapy, temozolomide, or both, most having had both.

The repertoire was sequenced with immunoSEQ multiplex PCR; TCRdb's copy has only in-frame clones and lacks some. This table holds tens of thousands of clones, about 82% found once. V was clipped by 1 base and J by 5 bases; unmatched bases: 6. Per the germline V gene, CDR1 is SGHRS and CDR2 is YFSETQ. This CDR3 spans 15 amino acids. As to time point: week 23, last vaccination. Vaccinated patients received 300 ug of mutant IDH1 20-mer peptide per dose, with topical imiquimod. The clonotype comes from a man aged 25-45 years with glioma. Some clones in this sample may be carry-over from other donors' samples. The rearrangement uses TRBV5-1 and TRBJ2-5; TRBD2 agrees at 9 bases. The sample was PBMCs, taken from a glioma patient whose treatment included an IDH1 peptide vaccine. The CDR3 here is CASSLTSGRGETQYF. CDR3 DNA sequence: TGCGCCAGCAGCTTGACTAGCGGGCGAGGTGAGACCCAGTACTTC.